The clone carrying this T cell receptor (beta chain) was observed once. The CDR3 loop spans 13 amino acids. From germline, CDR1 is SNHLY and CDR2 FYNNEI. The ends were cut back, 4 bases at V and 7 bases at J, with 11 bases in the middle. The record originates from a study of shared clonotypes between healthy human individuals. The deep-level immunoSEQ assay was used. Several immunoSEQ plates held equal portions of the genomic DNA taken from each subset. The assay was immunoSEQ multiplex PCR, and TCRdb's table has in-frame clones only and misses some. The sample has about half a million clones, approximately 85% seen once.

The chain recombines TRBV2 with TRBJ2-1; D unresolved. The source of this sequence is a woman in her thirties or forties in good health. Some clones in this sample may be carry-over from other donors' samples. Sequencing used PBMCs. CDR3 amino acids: CASSGSMGNEQFF. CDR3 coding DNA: TGTGCCAGCAGTGGGTCCATGGGGAATGAGCAGTTCTTC.